This T cell receptor beta chain was obtained from a study of blood T cell repertoires in COVID-19. The overall study: Donors in the United States, Italy and Spain gave samples during acute or convalescent COVID-19. From T cells, B-cell-depleted T cells, or PBMCs came the material, which was cDNA or gDNA.

The data were produced by immunoSEQ multiplex PCR, yet TCRdb's version contains in-frame clones alone and is incomplete. Of just over 150,000 clones listed, around 83% are singletons. The CDR3 length is 12 residues. Trimming removed 8 bases at V and 5 bases at J, with 13 bases between. Germline V gives CDR1 MNHEY, CDR2 SVGAGI. The receptor's source is a woman aged 50 to 60 with acute or convalescent COVID-19. The sample was peripheral blood. The chain uses TRBV6-5 and TRBJ2-7; D perhaps matches TRBD1 (6 bases). The CDR3 here is CASGSGAHEQYF. CDR3 sequence (DNA): TGTGCCAGCGGGTCAGGGGCGCACGAGCAGTACTTC.